This TCR beta chain was obtained from a study of OX40 agonist ivuxolimab in advanced cancers. Study at large: Intravenous ivuxolimab at 0.01 to 10 mg/kg was given to patients every 2 weeks. Partial responses were recorded for three patients, including one with hepatocellular carcinoma and two with cutaneous melanoma.

Excluded were patients having autoimmune disease history or systemic immunosuppression. Germline V gene data show CDR1 as SQVTM and CDR2 as ANQGSEA. V was pared by 5 bases and J by 1 base, with 4 bases of the junction left unmatched. CDR3 length equals 14 residues. Profiling relied on immunoSEQ multiplex PCR, and the TCRdb table lists in-frame clones only, not all of them. There are approximately 84,000 clones in the sample; around 86% occur only once, and 0.99% lies in the top ten. The chain recombines TRBV29-1 with TRBJ2-3; 9 nucleotides align to TRBD1. This clonotype was obtained from an adult with an advanced solid tumor such as melanoma, head and neck, liver or kidney cancer. The sequencing used CD4+ or CD8+ T cells sorted from blood, collected in a trial of the OX40 agonist ivuxolimab. Here the CDR3 DNA reads TGCAGCGTTCCCCGGGACAGGGGCACAGATACGCAGTATTTT. This translates into CSVPRDRGTDTQYF.